This TCR beta chain is from a study of blood T cell repertoires in COVID-19. CDR3 length equals 15 residues. Per germline, CDR1 SGHVS and CDR2 FQNEAQ. The ends lost 5 bases at V and 3 bases at J; junction bases unmatched: 7. Libraries were prepared by immunoSEQ multiplex PCR; TCRdb keeps only in-frame clonotypes and omits some of them. The top ten clones hold approximately 3% of a sample with some 140,000 clones, roughly 80% of them seen once. The V call is TRBV7-8, the J call TRBJ2-3; TRBD2 matches at 8 bases. The receptor's source is a woman older than 75 with acute or convalescent COVID-19. Sequencing input: peripheral blood. The DNA of the CDR3 is TGTGCCAGCAGCCGTCGTGCGGGGGGAACAGATACGCAGTATTTT. This gives the protein CASSRRAGGTDTQYF.